The following is a T cell receptor (beta chain) sequence with its context. These data come from a study of blood T cell repertoires in COVID-19. Study-level background: The United States, Italy and Spain provided the acute and convalescent COVID-19 samples. PBMCs, B-cell-depleted T cells, or T cells provided the cDNA or gDNA that made up the material.

After removal of 6 bases from V and 6 bases from J, the junction contained 3 bases not matched to a gene. This CDR3 is built from 12 residues. Original data processing: Quantification of nucleated cells was approximated via reference gene primer amplification. Data came from immunoSEQ multiplex PCR; TCRdb stores just in-frame clones and leaves some out. Clone size and V and J calls were adopted from that table, with D and trimming inferred from the DNA. The sample records about 24,000 clones, roughly 88% being singletons. The sequence came from a woman older than 75 with active or convalescent COVID-19. The rearrangement joins TRBV12-3 or TRBV12-4 to TRBJ2-3; 7 bases line up with TRBD2. Sequencing was carried out using peripheral blood. CDR3 in DNA: TGTGCCAGCAGCCCCGGGGGGGATACGCAGTATTTT. Its protein product is CASSPGGDTQYF.